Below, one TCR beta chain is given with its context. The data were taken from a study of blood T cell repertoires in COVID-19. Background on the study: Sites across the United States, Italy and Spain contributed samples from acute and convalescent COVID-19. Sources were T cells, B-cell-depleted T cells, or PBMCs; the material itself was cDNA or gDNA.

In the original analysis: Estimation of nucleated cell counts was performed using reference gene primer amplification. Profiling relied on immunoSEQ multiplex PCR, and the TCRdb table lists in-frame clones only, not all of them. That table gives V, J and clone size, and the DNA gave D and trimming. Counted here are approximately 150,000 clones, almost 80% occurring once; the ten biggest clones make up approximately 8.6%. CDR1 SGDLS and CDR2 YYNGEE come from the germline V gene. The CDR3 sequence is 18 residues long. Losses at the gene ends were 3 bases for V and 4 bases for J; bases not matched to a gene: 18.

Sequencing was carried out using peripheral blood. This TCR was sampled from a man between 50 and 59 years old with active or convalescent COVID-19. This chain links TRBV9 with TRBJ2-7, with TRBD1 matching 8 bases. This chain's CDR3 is CASSAGIKTTGDIYEQYF. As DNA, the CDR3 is TGTGCCAGCAGCGCCGGGATCAAGACGACAGGGGATATTTACGAGCAGTACTTC.